A selection of T cell receptor beta chains follows, all from one sample in a study of T cell responses to AZD1222 COVID-19 vaccine. Libraries were prepared by immunoSEQ multiplex PCR; TCRdb keeps only in-frame clonotypes and omits some of them. Here the sample spans 100,000 to 150,000 clones, 80% to 90% being singletons. This material consisted of peripheral blood, taken on day 0 of AZD1222 vaccination. These receptors came from an adult in good health. CDR3s include the opening cysteine and the closing phenylalanine or tryptophan. The D gene is left open where the match is weak. Some rows have no size entry. The others give once, few or many, or a class for an expanded clone.

V gene: TRBV12-3/TRBV12-4
clone size: -
D gene: -
J gene: TRBJ2-2
CDR3 DNA: TGTGCCAGCAGTCCACCAACCGGGGAGCTGTTTTTT
CDR3 protein: CASSPPTGELFF

V gene: TRBV9
clone size: -
D gene: TRBD1
J gene: TRBJ1-6
CDR3 DNA: TGTGCCAGCAGCGCTCGGACAGGGGATAATTCACCCCTCCACTTT
CDR3 protein: CASSARTGDNSPLHF

V gene: TRBV10-1
clone size: once
D gene: TRBD2
J gene: TRBJ2-7
CDR3 DNA: TGCGCCAGCCCCCCGGGACTAGCGGGGACCACCTTATACGAGCAGTACTTC
CDR3 protein: CASPPGLAGTTLYEQYF

V gene: TRBV28
clone size: -
D gene: -
J gene: TRBJ1-4
CDR3 DNA: TGTGCCAGCAGTTTATGGGGGCTTCCCAATGAAAAACTGTTTTTT
CDR3 protein: CASSLWGLPNEKLFF

V gene: TRBV30
clone size: -
D gene: -
J gene: TRBJ2-2
CDR3 DNA: TGTGCCTGGAGGTCGGCAGGGGGGACCGGGGAGCTGTTTTTT
CDR3 protein: CAWRSAGGTGELFF

V gene: TRBV5-1
clone size: -
D gene: TRBD1
J gene: TRBJ1-1
CDR3 DNA: TGCGCCAGCAGCTTGGAGGGACAGGTCCTAATTCCTTTCTTT
CDR3 protein: CASSLEGQVLIPFF

V gene: TRBV6-2/TRBV6-3
clone size: few
D gene: TRBD1
J gene: TRBJ2-1
CDR3 DNA: TGTGCCAGCAGTTACTCCCCGGCAGGGGGTCTTTACAATGAGCAGTTCTTC
CDR3 protein: CASSYSPAGGLYNEQFF

V gene: TRBV7-3
clone size: -
D gene: TRBD1
J gene: TRBJ2-7
CDR3 DNA: TGTGCCAGCAGCCTGACAGGGGACTACGAGCAGTACTTC
CDR3 protein: CASSLTGDYEQYF

V gene: TRBV11-2
clone size: -
D gene: -
J gene: TRBJ2-1
CDR3 DNA: TGTGCCAGCAGCTTAGGCCTTACTAATGAGCAGTTCTTC
CDR3 protein: CASSLGLTNEQFF

V gene: TRBV19
clone size: once
D gene: -
J gene: TRBJ2-3
CDR3 DNA: TGTGCCAGTAGTCTTCTACGTACAGATACGCAGTATTTT
CDR3 protein: CASSLLRTDTQYF

V gene: TRBV13
clone size: -
D gene: TRBD1
J gene: TRBJ1-2
CDR3 DNA: TGTGCCAGCAGCTTAGGCCACATTGGGACAGGGGGCGCGTTTTATGGCTACACCTTC
CDR3 protein: CASSLGHIGTGGAFYGYTF

V gene: TRBV7-2
clone size: -
D gene: -
J gene: TRBJ2-7
CDR3 DNA: TGTGCCAGCAGCTTAGTGGGGGGGCCCTACGAGCAGTACTTC
CDR3 protein: CASSLVGGPYEQYF

V gene: TRBV18
clone size: -
D gene: -
J gene: TRBJ1-2
CDR3 DNA: TGTGCCAGCTCACCCGGCCTCTATGGCTACACCTTC
CDR3 protein: CASSPGLYGYTF

V gene: TRBV4-3
clone size: few
D gene: -
J gene: TRBJ2-1
CDR3 DNA: TGCGCCAGCAGCCAAGAGCCTTACAATGAGCAGTTCTTC
CDR3 protein: CASSQEPYNEQFF

V gene: TRBV4-3
clone size: once
D gene: TRBD1
J gene: TRBJ2-7
CDR3 DNA: TGCGCCAGCAGCCCCCCATCAGGACTGGGACAGGGGAGAGGAGACGAGCAGTACTTC
CDR3 protein: CASSPPSGLGQGRGDEQYF

V gene: TRBV27
clone size: once
D gene: TRBD1
J gene: TRBJ1-1
CDR3 DNA: TGTGCCAGCAGTTTCAGGGGGGGCGAAGCTTTCTTT
CDR3 protein: CASSFRGGEAFF

V gene: TRBV29-1
clone size: -
D gene: -
J gene: TRBJ2-1
CDR3 DNA: TGCAGCGCAATGGCAGGCCAGCAGTTCTTC
CDR3 protein: CSAMAGQQFF

V gene: TRBV6-5
clone size: -
D gene: -
J gene: TRBJ1-1
CDR3 DNA: TGTGCCAGCAGTTACTCCGGCGCTGAAGCTTTCTTT
CDR3 protein: CASSYSGAEAFF

V gene: TRBV24-1
clone size: -
D gene: TRBD1
J gene: TRBJ1-5
CDR3 DNA: TGTGCCACCAGAAGACTTGGACAGGGAGCATATAGCAATCAGCCCCAGCATTTT
CDR3 protein: CATRRLGQGAYSNQPQHF

V gene: TRBV7-8
clone size: -
D gene: TRBD2
J gene: TRBJ2-1
CDR3 DNA: TGTGCCAGCAGCTTAACCGGCCTAGCGGGGAACAATGAGCAGTTCTTC
CDR3 protein: CASSLTGLAGNNEQFF

V gene: TRBV5-4
clone size: -
D gene: -
J gene: TRBJ2-7
CDR3 DNA: TGTGCCAGCAGCTTGGACACCAACTACGAGCAGTACTTC
CDR3 protein: CASSLDTNYEQYF

V gene: TRBV27
clone size: -
D gene: TRBD2
J gene: TRBJ2-7
CDR3 DNA: TGTGCCAGCAGTTTGGGTAGCGGGAGGTTCTACGAGCAGTACTTC
CDR3 protein: CASSLGSGRFYEQYF

V gene: TRBV6-5
clone size: -
D gene: TRBD2
J gene: TRBJ2-1
CDR3 DNA: TGTGCCAGCAGTCGTAGCGGGGGGCCCTACAATGAGCAGTTCTTC
CDR3 protein: CASSRSGGPYNEQFF

V gene: TRBV7-8
clone size: once
D gene: -
J gene: TRBJ1-6
CDR3 DNA: TGTGCCAGCAGTAGTAGAGGCCTTAATTCACCCCTCCACTTT
CDR3 protein: CASSSRGLNSPLHF

V gene: TRBV5-1
clone size: -
D gene: -
J gene: TRBJ2-5
CDR3 DNA: TGCGCCAGCAGCTTGGAAGAGACCCAGTACTTC
CDR3 protein: CASSLEETQYF

V gene: TRBV4-2
clone size: -
D gene: TRBD2
J gene: TRBJ2-7
CDR3 DNA: TGTGCCAGCAGCCAAGATAGCGCGGGAGGTAGAGAGCAGTACTTC
CDR3 protein: CASSQDSAGGREQYF

V gene: TRBV6-5
clone size: few
D gene: TRBD1
J gene: TRBJ2-7
CDR3 DNA: TGTGCCAGCTCTCGCACCGGGACAGGGCCCTACGAGCAGTACTTC
CDR3 protein: CASSRTGTGPYEQYF

V gene: TRBV5-1
clone size: -
D gene: -
J gene: TRBJ1-4
CDR3 DNA: TGCGCCAGCAGCCCCGGACAGACTAATGAAAAACTGTTTTTT
CDR3 protein: CASSPGQTNEKLFF

V gene: TRBV18
clone size: once
D gene: -
J gene: TRBJ2-7
CDR3 DNA: TGTGCCAGCTCACAGACAGGCTCCTACGAGCAGTACTTC
CDR3 protein: CASSQTGSYEQYF

V gene: TRBV7-7
clone size: few
D gene: -
J gene: TRBJ1-6
CDR3 DNA: TGTGCTAGCAGCTTGCCCGAGGGCAGGGCAAATTCACCCCTCCACTTT
CDR3 protein: CASSLPEGRANSPLHF

V gene: TRBV2
clone size: -
D gene: -
J gene: TRBJ2-7
CDR3 DNA: TGTGCCAGCAGAAAGGGGGGGGAGACCCACGAGCAGTACTTC
CDR3 protein: CASRKGGETHEQYF

V gene: TRBV6-5
clone size: -
D gene: -
J gene: TRBJ1-1
CDR3 DNA: TGTGCCAGCAGTCTAAAGATGAACACTGAAGCTTTCTTT
CDR3 protein: CASSLKMNTEAFF

V gene: TRBV28
clone size: -
D gene: -
J gene: TRBJ2-7
CDR3 DNA: TGTGCCAGCAGGCGGGGCGCTGGGTCCTACGAGCAGTACTTC
CDR3 protein: CASRRGAGSYEQYF

V gene: TRBV28
clone size: -
D gene: TRBD1
J gene: TRBJ1-2
CDR3 DNA: TGTGCCAGCAGTTTATTGGTGGGACAGGGGTTCGTCTATGGCTACACCTTC
CDR3 protein: CASSLLVGQGFVYGYTF